Each of the 21 T cell receptor beta chains below was sequenced from the same sample in a study of OX40 agonist ivuxolimab in advanced cancers. The method was immunoSEQ multiplex PCR; TCRdb's version includes in-frame clones alone and lacks a portion of them. The sample lists tens of thousands of clones; 88% were seen once. Sequenced material: CD4+ or CD8+ T cells sorted from blood, taken in a trial of the OX40 agonist ivuxolimab. Receptor source: an adult with an advanced solid tumor such as melanoma, head and neck, liver or kidney cancer.

V and J are TRBV5-1 and TRBJ1-1; TRBD1 agrees at 9 bases. The junction had 14 bases not matched to a gene; V was cut back by 0 bases and J by 11 bases. The CDR3 is 16 residues long. In germline, CDR1 is SGHRS, CDR2 YFSETQ. The CDR3 protein is CASSLGGTGRSRLAFF. The CDR3 coding sequence is TGCGCCAGCAGCTTGGGAGGGACAGGGCGATCTAGATTGGCTTTCTTT.

V usage is TRBV2 and J usage is TRBJ1-2, with 10 bases matching TRBD1. Germline CDR1 reads SNHLY; CDR2 reads FYNNEI. This CDR3 comprises 15 residues. V shed 5 bases, J shed 2 bases, and the junction held 5 bases outside the gene matches. DNA of the CDR3: TGTGCCAGCAGTACCGGGACAGGGGTAAACTATGGCTACACCTTC. Protein: CASSTGTGVNYGYTF.

This chain links TRBV5-4 with TRBJ2-5; D remains ambiguous. V was shortened by 1 base and J by 4 bases, with 8 bases between the two germline ends. The CDR3 runs 13 residues. CDR1 SGHNT and CDR2 YYREEE come from the germline V gene (reference sequence). This CDR3 reads CASSLTHRETQYF. For the CDR3, the DNA is TGTGCCAGCAGCTTGACACATCGAGAGACCCAGTACTTC.

The V call is TRBV11-2, the J call TRBJ2-7, with 8 bases identical to TRBD2. J lost 2 bases, V lost 2 bases, and 5 bases had no gene match. The CDR3 has 15 amino acids. Germline values: CDR1 SGHAT, CDR2 FQNNGV. CDR3 in amino acids: CASSLLGTSPYEQYF. The CDR3 DNA is TGTGCCAGCAGCTTACTCGGGACTAGTCCCTACGAGCAGTACTTC.

The V call is TRBV15, the J call TRBJ2-7; D perhaps matches TRBD2 (6 bases). This CDR3 contains 14 residues. The germline CDR1 and CDR2 sequences are LNHNV and YYDKDF (reference sequence). V lost 3 bases and J 3 bases, leaving 12 bases between the germline ends. For the CDR3, the DNA is TGTGCCACCAGCAGCCGGGACGGGGGCTACGAGCAGTACTTC. Translating gives CATSSRDGGYEQYF.

This clone appeared once. This rearrangement joins TRBV6-6 to TRBJ1-1; a weak D match, TRBD1 (5 bases). Trimming stripped 6 bases from V and 4 bases from J, with 9 bases between. From germline, CDR1 is MNHNY and CDR2 SVGAGI (reference sequence). This CDR3 comprises 12 residues. In DNA, the CDR3 is TGTGCCAGCAGACAAAGGGGCACTGAAGCTTTCTTT. It codes for CASRQRGTEAFF.

This clone was found once. The rearrangement uses TRBV28 and TRBJ2-2; TRBD2 is a possible D gene (5 bases). V was pared by 3 bases and J by 7 bases, with 12 bases between. The CDR3 runs 14 residues. Germline assignment: CDR1 MDHEN and CDR2 SYDVKM. CDR3 in DNA: TGTGCCAGCAGTTTCAGCGGTGCTATCGGGGAGCTGTTTTTT. Translated, it gives CASSFSGAIGELFF.

This chain joins TRBV27 and TRBJ2-7, with 8 bases matching TRBD1. Germline loops: CDR1 MNHEY, CDR2 SMNVEV (reference sequence). Trimming took 5 bases from V and 5 from J; bases not matched to a gene: 8. This CDR3 is 14 amino acids long. The CDR3, as DNA: TGTGCCAGCAGTCGGCAGGACAGGGAGCACGAGCAGTACTTC. This gives the protein CASSRQDREHEQYF.

The chain couples TRBV7-9 to TRBJ1-6; 10 bases match TRBD1. Looked up from germline, CDR1 is SEHNR and CDR2 is FQNEAQ (reference sequence). After removal of 3 bases from V and 7 bases from J, the junction contained 3 bases not matched to a gene. The CDR3 length is 15 residues. The CDR3 bases are TGTGCCAGCAGCTTTTTGGGACAGGGGAATTCACCCCTCCACTTT. Translated, it gives CASSFLGQGNSPLHF.

This chain links TRBV14 with TRBJ1-1; tentative D call: TRBD1 (5 bases). The CDR3 totals 15 residues. Trimming left V 0 bases short and J 5 bases short, with 13 bases between. Germline V gene data show CDR1 as SGHDN and CDR2 as FVKESK. This CDR3 reads CASSQEGPERTEAFF. The CDR3 bases are TGTGCCAGCAGCCAAGAGGGACCTGAGAGGACTGAAGCTTTCTTT.

The chain uses TRBV28 and TRBJ2-7; 8 positions match TRBD1. The length of the CDR3 is 14 residues. The trim removed 2 bases at V and 5 bases at J, leaving 5 bases unmatched. Per the germline V gene, CDR1 is MDHEN and CDR2 is SYDVKM. Written as DNA, the CDR3 is TGTGCCAGCAGTTTAAGGGACAGGACCAACGAGCAGTACTTC. Its translation is CASSLRDRTNEQYF.

The chain combines TRBV2 with TRBJ2-5, with 8 bases identical to TRBD2. The CDR3 contains 17 residues. Germline values: CDR1 SNHLY, CDR2 FYNNEI. Trimming at V came to 5 bases and at J to 4 bases, leaving 15 bases not matched to a gene. Here the CDR3 reads CASSQPTGGPFGETQYF. Here the CDR3 DNA reads TGTGCCAGCAGTCAACCCACGGGGGGGCCCTTCGGAGAGACCCAGTACTTC.

The gene calls are TRBV2 and TRBJ2-4; a possible D gene is TRBD1 (6 bases). Germline CDR1 reads SNHLY; CDR2 reads FYNNEI. The CDR3 has 16 amino acids. Trimming removed 6 bases at V and 0 bases at J, with 15 bases between. This chain's CDR3 is CASSPGQGGAKNIQYF. In nucleotides, the CDR3 is TGTGCCAGCAGCCCGGGGCAAGGGGGAGCCAAAAACATTCAGTACTTC.

The rearrangement links TRBV6-1 to TRBJ1-3; perhaps TRBD1 as D (5 bases). The CDR3 covers 13 residues. V lost 4 bases, J lost 2 bases, and 6 bases lay in between. The germline V gene has CDR1 MNHNS and CDR2 SASEGT. The CDR3 region has the DNA TGTGCCAGCAGTGGAGGGGCTGGAAACACCATATATTTT. Translation gives CASSGGAGNTIYF.

The chain uses TRBV12-5 and TRBJ1-2; D may be TRBD1 (5 bases). Per the germline V gene, CDR1 is LGHNT and CDR2 is FRNRAP. V lost 7 bases and J 7 bases, leaving 19 bases between the germline ends. The CDR3 has 14 amino acids. CDR3 protein: CASAPSGRSFGYTF. The DNA of the CDR3 is TGTGCTAGTGCCCCCTCAGGGCGGTCGTTTGGCTACACCTTC.

The chain couples TRBV29-1 to TRBJ1-2, with D possibly being TRBD1 (5 bases). The CDR3 covers 13 residues. Per germline, CDR1 SQVTM and CDR2 ANQGSEA. V lost 7 bases to trimming and J lost 1 base, with 13 bases between them. CDR3 bases: TGCAGCGGGGGGGACGGCTATAACTATGGCTACACCTTC. Translating gives CSGGDGYNYGYTF. The full variable domain, rest sourced from reference TRBV29-1 and TRBJ1-2, is SAVISQKPSRDICQRGTSLTIQCQVDSQVTMMFWYRQQPGQSLTLIATANQGSEATYESGFVIDKFPISRPNLTFSTLTVSNMSPEDSSIYLCSGGDGYNYGYTFGSGTRLTVV.

The chain joins TRBV7-6 to TRBJ2-5; D is undetermined. Judging by the DNA end, TRBJ2-7 fits better; the J call may be wrong. Germline lookup yields CDR1 SGHVS and CDR2 FNYEAQ. This CDR3 has 17 amino acids. CDR3 sequence: CASSLDLPADQPYEQYF. The CDR3 bases are TGTGCCAGCAGCTTAGACCTTCCGGCAGACCAACCCTACGAGCAGTACTTC.

The V and J genes are TRBV5-1 and TRBJ2-3; 7 bases map to TRBD2. Per germline, CDR1 SGHRS and CDR2 YFSETQ. V lost 1 base, J lost 1 base, and 6 bases stayed unmatched. The CDR3 has 16 residues. CDR3: CASSLSSGPRTDTQYF. CDR3 coding DNA: TGCGCCAGCAGCTTGAGTAGCGGGCCCCGCACAGATACGCAGTATTTT. The entire variable domain, with the rest obtained from reference TRBV5-1 and TRBJ2-3, is as follows: KAGVTQTPRYLIKTRGQQVTLSCSPISGHRSVSWYQQTPGQGLQFLFEYFSETQRNKGNFPGRFSGRQFSNSRSEMNVSTLELGDSALYLCASSLSSGPRTDTQYFGPGTRLTVL.

This chain joins TRBV7-9 and TRBJ1-2; TRBD1 matches 9 bases. From germline, CDR1 is SEHNR and CDR2 FQNEAQ (reference sequence). The V gene end was trimmed by 3 bases and the J gene end by 8 bases; junction bases not matched to a gene: 7. The CDR3 consists of 14 residues. For the CDR3, the DNA is TGTGCCAGCAGCTTGGACCGGGACAGGGACGGCTACACCTTC. It encodes CASSLDRDRDGYTF.

The chain combines TRBV10-2 with TRBJ1-1, with D perhaps matching TRBD1 (5 bases). In germline, CDR1 is WSHSY, CDR2 SAAADI. Trimming left V 10 bases short and J 1 base short, with 13 bases between. CDR3 length: 13 residues. The CDR3 sequence is CATSGRANTEAFF. The CDR3 DNA reads as TGCGCCACCTCGGGACGGGCGAACACTGAAGCTTTCTTT.

The chain couples TRBV9 to TRBJ1-1; 8 positions match TRBD1. The CDR3 contains 16 residues. The germline V gene encodes CDR1 SGDLS and CDR2 YYNGEE. Trimming removed 0 bases from V and 1 base from J; junction bases left unmatched: 5. The CDR3 coding sequence is TGTGCCAGCAGCGTAGTATCGGGACAGGCGAACACTGAAGCTTTCTTT. Its protein is CASSVVSGQANTEAFF.